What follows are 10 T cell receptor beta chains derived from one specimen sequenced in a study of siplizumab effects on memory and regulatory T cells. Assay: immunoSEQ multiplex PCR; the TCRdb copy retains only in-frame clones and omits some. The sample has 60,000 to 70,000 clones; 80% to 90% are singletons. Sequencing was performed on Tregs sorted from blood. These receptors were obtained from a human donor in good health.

This chain's CDR3 is CASSEITLTSGLVISRETQYF. Written as DNA, the CDR3 is TGTGCCAGCAGTGAAATTACCCTAACTAGCGGGTTAGTAATCTCCAGAGAGACCCAGTACTTC. The chain couples TRBV6-1 to TRBJ2-5, with 9 positions matching TRBD2. V was clipped by 2 bases and J by 4 bases; unmatched bases: 23. In germline, CDR1 is MNHNS, CDR2 SASEGT. The CDR3 extends over 21 amino acids.

CDR3 amino acids: CASSLLGYNQPQHF. The CDR3 DNA is TGTGCCAGCAGTTTACTGGGCTACAATCAGCCCCAGCATTTT. The chain couples TRBV27 to TRBJ1-5; D uncertain. Germline CDR1 is MNHEY and CDR2 is SMNVEV (reference sequence). Between the trimmed V and J ends, which lost 2 bases and 3 bases, there was a span of 8 bases. The CDR3 has 14 residues.

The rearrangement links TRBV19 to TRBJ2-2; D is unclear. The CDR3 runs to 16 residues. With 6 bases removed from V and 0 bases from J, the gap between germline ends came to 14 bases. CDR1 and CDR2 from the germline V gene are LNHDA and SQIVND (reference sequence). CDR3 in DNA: TGTGCCAGTAGCCTAGTCGTGGGCGCGAACACCGGGGAGCTGTTTTTT. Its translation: CASSLVVGANTGELFF.

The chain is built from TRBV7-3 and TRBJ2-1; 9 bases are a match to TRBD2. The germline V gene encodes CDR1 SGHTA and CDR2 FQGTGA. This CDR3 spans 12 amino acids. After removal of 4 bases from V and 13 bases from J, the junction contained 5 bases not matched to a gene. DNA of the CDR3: TGTGCCAGCAGCTCGCTAGCGGGACCCCAGTTCTTC. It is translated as CASSSLAGPQFF.

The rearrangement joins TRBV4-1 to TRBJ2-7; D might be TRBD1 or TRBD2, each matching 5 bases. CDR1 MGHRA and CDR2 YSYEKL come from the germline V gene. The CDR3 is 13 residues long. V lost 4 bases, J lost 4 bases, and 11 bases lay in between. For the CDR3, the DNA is TGCGCCAGCAGCCTTTTGAGGGGATACGAGCAGTACTTC. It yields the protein CASSLLRGYEQYF.

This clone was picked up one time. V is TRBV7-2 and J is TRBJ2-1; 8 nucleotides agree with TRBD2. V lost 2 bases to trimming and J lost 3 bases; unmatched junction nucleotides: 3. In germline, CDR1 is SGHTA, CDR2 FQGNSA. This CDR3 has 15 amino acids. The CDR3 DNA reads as TGTGCCAGCAGCTTACGAACTAGCGGCTACAATGAGCAGTTCTTC. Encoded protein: CASSLRTSGYNEQFF. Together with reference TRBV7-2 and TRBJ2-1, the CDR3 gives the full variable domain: GAGVSQSPSNKVTEKGKDVELRCDPISGHTALYWYRQSLGQGLEFLIYFQGNSAPDKSGLPSDRFSAERTGGSVSTLTIQRTQQEDSAVYLCASSLRTSGYNEQFFGPGTRLTVL.

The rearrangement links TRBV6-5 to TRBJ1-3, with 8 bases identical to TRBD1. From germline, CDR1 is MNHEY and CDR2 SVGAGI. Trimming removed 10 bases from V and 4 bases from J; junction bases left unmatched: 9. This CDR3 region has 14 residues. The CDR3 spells CATATGGSGNTIYF. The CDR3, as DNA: TGTGCCACCGCAACAGGGGGAAGCGGAAACACCATATATTTT.

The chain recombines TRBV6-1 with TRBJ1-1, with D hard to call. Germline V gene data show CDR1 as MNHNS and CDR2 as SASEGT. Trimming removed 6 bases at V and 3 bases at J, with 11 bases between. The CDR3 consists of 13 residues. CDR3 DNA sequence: TGTGCCAGCAGCCGGGTATGGGACACTGAAGCTTTCTTT. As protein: CASSRVWDTEAFF.

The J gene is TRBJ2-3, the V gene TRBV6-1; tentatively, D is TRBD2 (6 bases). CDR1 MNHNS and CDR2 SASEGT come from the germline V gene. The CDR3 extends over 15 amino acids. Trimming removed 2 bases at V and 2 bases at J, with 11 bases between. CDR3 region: CASSEFQRATDTQYF. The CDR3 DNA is TGTGCCAGCAGTGAATTCCAGCGGGCCACAGATACGCAGTATTTT.

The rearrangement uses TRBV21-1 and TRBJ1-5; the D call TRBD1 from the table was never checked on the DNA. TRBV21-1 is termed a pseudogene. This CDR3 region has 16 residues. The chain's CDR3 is CASSKEGTGGNQPQHF. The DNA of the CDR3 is TGTGCCAGCAGCAAAGAGGGGACAGGGGGCAATCAGCCCCAGCATTTT.